This TCR beta chain was identified in a study of CD8+ T cells in alopecia areata. Study background: Treated patients took oral tofacitinib at 5 to 10 mg twice daily. Tofacitinib exposure lasted 6 to 18 months, followed by 6 months off drug.

Reverse transcribed after extraction, RNA yielded cDNA as the sequencing template. Only in-frame clones appear in the TCRdb table, and some are missing; sequencing was by immunoSEQ multiplex PCR. Of 150,000 or so clones in the sample, about 89% are singletons; the top ten hold about 15%. Whole-study findings and limits: Sequence data from scalp samples additionally include resident alphabeta T cells of normal skin.

In the case of this clone: Its antigen is not known.

Researchers gathered lesional scalp punch biopsies and peripheral blood from patients with alopecia areata. The specimen comprised CD8+ T cells sorted from blood, sampled at week 0. The sequence derives from a human donor with alopecia areata.

The CDR3 DNA follows: TGTGCCAGCAGTTACTCGACAGCGACCTCGGAACTGTTTTTT. Its translation: CASSYSTATSELFF. V usage is TRBV6-5 and J usage is TRBJ1-4; D is perhaps TRBD1 (5 bases). The CDR3 loop spans 14 amino acids. The V end lost 0 bases, the J end lost 12 bases, and 14 bases lay between the germline ends. Germline loops: CDR1 MNHEY, CDR2 SVGAGI.